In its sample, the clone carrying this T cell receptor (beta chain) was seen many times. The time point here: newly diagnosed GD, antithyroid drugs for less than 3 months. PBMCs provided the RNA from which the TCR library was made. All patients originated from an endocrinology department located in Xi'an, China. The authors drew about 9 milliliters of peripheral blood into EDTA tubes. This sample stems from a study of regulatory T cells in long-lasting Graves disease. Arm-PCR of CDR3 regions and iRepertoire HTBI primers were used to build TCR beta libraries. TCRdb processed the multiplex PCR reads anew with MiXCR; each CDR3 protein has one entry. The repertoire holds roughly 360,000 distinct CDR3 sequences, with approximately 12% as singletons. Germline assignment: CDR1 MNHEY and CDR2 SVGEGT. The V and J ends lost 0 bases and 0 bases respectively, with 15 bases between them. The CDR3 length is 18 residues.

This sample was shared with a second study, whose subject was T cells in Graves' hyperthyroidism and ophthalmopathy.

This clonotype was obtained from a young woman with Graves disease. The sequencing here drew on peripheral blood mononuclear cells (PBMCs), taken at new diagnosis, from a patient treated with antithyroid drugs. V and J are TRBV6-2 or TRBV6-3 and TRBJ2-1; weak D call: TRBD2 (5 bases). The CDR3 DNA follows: TGTGCCAGCAGTTACTCACTTTTGCGGGTGAGCTCCTACAATGAGCAGTTCTTC. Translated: CASSYSLLRVSSYNEQFF.